These 27 T cell receptor beta chains originate from one sample sequenced in a study of shared clonotypes between healthy human individuals. Measured with immunoSEQ multiplex PCR; TCRdb has only the in-frame clones, and not every one. The table includes 450,000 to 600,000 clones, 70% to 80% detected once. Sequencing was done on a sample of PBMCs. The receptor source for this set is a woman between 40 and 50 years old in good health. Some clones in this sample may be carry-over from other donors' samples.

This chain joins TRBV29-1 and TRBJ2-1; 10 nucleotides agree with TRBD2. The V gene end was trimmed by 7 bases and the J gene end by 0 bases; junction bases not matched to a gene: 15. Germline-derived CDR1 and CDR2 are SQVTM and ANQGSEA. The CDR3 loop spans 18 amino acids. This chain's CDR3 is CSARTSGRSLSSYNEQFF. Here the CDR3 DNA reads TGCAGCGCTAGGACTAGCGGCCGCTCCCTTAGCTCCTACAATGAGCAGTTCTTC.

The chain combines TRBV18 with TRBJ2-2; 7 bases agree with TRBD2. The V gene's germline CDR1 is KGHSH and CDR2 LQKENI. This CDR3 region has 15 residues. V shed 5 bases and J 5 bases; nucleotides not matched to a gene: 8. The CDR3 bases are TGTGCCAGCTCAGGGGCGGGAGAGATGACCGGGGAGCTGTTTTTT. It is translated as CASSGAGEMTGELFF.

This clone occurred a few times. The chain recombines TRBV18 with TRBJ2-2; D uncertain. The CDR3 has 15 amino acids. V dropped 6 bases and J dropped 3 bases, with 14 bases sitting between them. Germline V CDR1 and CDR2: KGHSH, LQKENI. CDR3 residues: CASSLARFDTGELFF. In DNA, the CDR3 is TGTGCCAGCTCTCTCGCCAGGTTCGACACCGGGGAGCTGTTTTTT.

The J gene is TRBJ1-1, the V gene TRBV27, with D uncertain. Germline V CDR1 and CDR2: MNHEY, SMNVEV (reference sequence). Trimming took 7 bases from V and 0 from J, leaving 3 bases between them. The CDR3 covers 11 residues. CDR3 sequence (DNA): TGTGCCAGCAACCTGAACACTGAAGCTTTCTTT. Translation gives CASNLNTEAFF.

The chain employs TRBV11-2 and TRBJ2-2; D remains ambiguous. The germline V gene encodes CDR1 SGHAT and CDR2 FQNNGV. There are 18 residues in the CDR3. Trimming stripped 5 bases from V and 4 bases from J, with 23 bases between. The CDR3 coding sequence is TGTGCCAGCAGCCCGTGGTCCGTAAGGCAGGATTTCACCGGGGAGCTGTTTTTT. Translation: CASSPWSVRQDFTGELFF.

In this sample, this clone turned up many times. The chain recombines TRBV27 with TRBJ2-1, with 8 nucleotides matching TRBD1. The CDR3 sequence is 16 residues long. The germline gives CDR1 MNHEY, CDR2 SMNVEV (reference sequence). V trimming: 6 bases; J trimming: 9 bases; junction bases outside the gene matches: 16. The CDR3 region is CASRTFSGQGAGEQFF. The CDR3, as DNA: TGTGCCAGCAGGACCTTTTCGGGGCAGGGGGCGGGTGAGCAGTTCTTC.

V gene TRBV2 combines with J gene TRBJ1-1, with D unclear. Germline lookup yields CDR1 SNHLY and CDR2 FYNNEI. Trimming removed 4 bases at V and 1 base at J, with 10 bases between. The CDR3 runs to 14 residues. The DNA for the CDR3 is TGTGCCAGCAGTGCCCTAGGGTGGAACACTGAAGCTTTCTTT. Amino acids: CASSALGWNTEAFF.

The chain employs TRBV15 and TRBJ2-3; TRBD1 or TRBD2 may be the D gene (5 bases each). V shed 4 bases and J shed 1 base, with 15 bases lying between them. The CDR3 spans 16 residues. Germline values: CDR1 LNHNV, CDR2 YYDKDF (reference sequence). For the CDR3, the DNA is TGTGCCACCAGCACGGGGCTAGCCTATCGCACAGATACGCAGTATTTT. Translated: CATSTGLAYRTDTQYF.

V gene TRBV7-9 combines with J gene TRBJ2-7; the D gene is possibly TRBD1 (5 bases). The CDR3 loop spans 14 amino acids. Per the germline V gene, CDR1 is SEHNR and CDR2 is FQNEAQ (reference sequence). V lost 1 base to trimming and J lost 4 bases, with 11 bases between them. CDR3 residues: CASSLVVGAYEQYF. Here the CDR3 DNA reads TGTGCCAGCAGCTTAGTCGTTGGGGCGTACGAGCAGTACTTC. Supplemented by reference TRBV7-9 and TRBJ2-7, the full variable domain reads DTGVSQNPRHKITKRGQNVTFRCDPISEHNRLYWYRQTLGQGPEFLTYFQNEAQLEKSRLLSDRFSAERPKGSFSTLEIQRTEQGDSAMYLCASSLVVGAYEQYFGPGTRLTVT.

The V call is TRBV12-2, the J call TRBJ2-4; the table's D gene call, TRBD2, was not cross checked with the DNA. TRBV12-2 is designated a pseudogene. CDR3 length: 16 amino acids. The CDR3, as DNA: TGTGCAAGTCGCTTAGCGACGGGACTAGCCAAAAACATTCAGTACTTC. This gives the protein CASRLATGLAKNIQYF.

J is TRBJ2-1 and V is TRBV5-1; D uncertain. The CDR3 contains 15 residues. The germline V and J ends were trimmed by 9 bases and 1 base, with 17 bases remaining between them. The germline V gene encodes CDR1 SGHRS and CDR2 YFSETQ. The CDR3 nucleotides are TGCGCCACCTCTCCAGACGGCCCGTCCTACAATGAGCAGTTCTTC. It codes for CATSPDGPSYNEQFF.

The J gene is TRBJ2-7, the V gene TRBV28; 10 bases are a match to TRBD1. Germline loops: CDR1 MDHEN, CDR2 SYDVKM. This CDR3 comprises 16 residues. With 2 bases clipped from V and 4 bases from J, the junction kept 8 bases outside the gene matches. The CDR3 DNA sequence: TGTGCCAGCAGTTTAGACAGGGGGCGCCTTAGGTACGAGCAGTACTTC. Amino acid sequence: CASSLDRGRLRYEQYF.

V is TRBV5-1 and J is TRBJ2-2, with D unresolved. Germline V gives CDR1 SGHRS, CDR2 YFSETQ. The CDR3 has 14 amino acids. Trimming removed 0 bases from V and 4 bases from J, with 7 bases in between. This CDR3 reads CASSLAEVTGELFF. The CDR3 coding sequence is TGCGCCAGCAGCTTGGCCGAAGTCACCGGGGAGCTGTTTTTT.

This rearrangement joins TRBV11-2 to TRBJ2-7; 13 positions match TRBD2. With V trimmed by 5 bases and J by 5 bases, 15 bases remained unmatched. The CDR3 runs to 18 residues. The germline V gene has CDR1 SGHAT and CDR2 FQNNGV. CDR3 residues: CASSPRTSGSHVVHEQYF. CDR3 DNA sequence: TGTGCCAGCAGCCCGAGGACTAGCGGGAGTCATGTTGTCCACGAGCAGTACTTC.

The chain recombines TRBV18 with TRBJ1-2; D is perhaps TRBD1 (6 bases). There are 13 residues in the CDR3. In germline, CDR1 is KGHSH, CDR2 LQKENI. V was pared by 10 bases and J by 0 bases, with 12 bases between. The CDR3 spells CANSGTTNYGYTF. Written as DNA, the CDR3 is TGTGCCAACTCGGGGACAACTAACTATGGCTACACCTTC.

The V and J genes are TRBV6-4 and TRBJ1-5; D ambiguous. The CDR3 has 13 residues. CDR1 MRHNA and CDR2 SNTAGT come from the germline V gene. V lost 5 bases and J 4 bases, leaving 9 bases between the germline ends. The CDR3: CASSIDKNQPQHF. The CDR3 nucleotides read TGTGCCAGCAGTATCGACAAGAATCAGCCCCAGCATTTT.

This clone appeared a single time. The rearrangement links TRBV4-2 to TRBJ2-3, with 9 bases fitting TRBD2. From germline, CDR1 is LGHNA and CDR2 YNFKEQ. This CDR3 spans 16 amino acids. V shed 0 bases and J 0 bases; nucleotides not matched to a gene: 1. The CDR3 reads CASSQDTSGSTDTQYF. CDR3 DNA: TGTGCCAGCAGCCAAGACACTAGCGGGAGCACAGATACGCAGTATTTT.

The chain employs TRBV6-5 and TRBJ1-5; D is possibly TRBD1 (5 bases). The V and J ends lost 6 bases and 2 bases respectively, with 14 bases between them. CDR1 and CDR2 from the germline V gene are MNHEY and SVGAGI. The CDR3 runs 15 residues. The DNA for the CDR3 is TGTGCCAGCAGCACCGGGGCATGGGGCAATCAGCCCCAGCATTTT. Its protein is CASSTGAWGNQPQHF.

V usage is TRBV25-1 and J usage is TRBJ2-3; no firm D call. V lost 11 bases, J lost 2 bases, and 11 bases lay in between. CDR3 length: 12 residues. Germline assignment: CDR1 MGHDK and CDR2 SYGVNS. CDR3 DNA: TGTGCCTCGGCCCGGATCACAGATACGCAGTATTTT. This encodes CASARITDTQYF.

This chain links TRBV30 with TRBJ1-3; no reliable D call. The CDR3 covers 12 residues. The V and J ends lost 2 bases and 7 bases respectively, with 9 bases between them. CDR1 and CDR2 (germline): GTSNPN, SVGIG (reference sequence). The CDR3 region is CAWSPQPNTIYF. DNA for the CDR3: TGTGCCTGGAGTCCCCAACCGAACACCATATATTTT.

This chain connects TRBV5-1 to TRBJ2-5, with TRBD1 matching 7 bases. The CDR3 covers 15 residues. The V gene end was trimmed by 1 base and the J gene end by 5 bases; junction bases not matched to a gene: 8. Germline V gene sequence: CDR1 SGHRS, CDR2 YFSETQ. The CDR3 bases are TGCGCCAGCAGCTTGTCCCCGACAGGGCACGAGACCCAGTACTTC. Translation gives CASSLSPTGHETQYF. The variable domain in full, completed from reference TRBV5-1 and TRBJ2-5, reads KAGVTQTPRYLIKTRGQQVTLSCSPISGHRSVSWYQQTPGQGLQFLFEYFSETQRNKGNFPGRFSGRQFSNSRSEMNVSTLELGDSALYLCASSLSPTGHETQYFGPGTRLLVL.

This clone appeared once. The J gene is TRBJ2-2, the V gene TRBV19; a possible D gene is TRBD2 (6 bases). V lost 1 base, J lost 5 bases, and 14 bases lay in between. The CDR3 extends over 16 amino acids. Per germline, CDR1 LNHDA and CDR2 SQIVND (reference sequence). The DNA for the CDR3 is TGTGCCAGTAGTATAGGGGGAGGTGCCCGAACCGGGGAGCTGTTTTTT. It encodes CASSIGGGARTGELFF.

V gene TRBV15 combines with J gene TRBJ2-2; 7 positions match TRBD1. The CDR3 is 14 amino acids. J lost 1 base, V lost 9 bases, and 5 bases had no gene match. Germline CDR1 LNHNV, CDR2 YYDKDF (reference sequence). CDR3 protein: CATATGVNTGELFF. In nucleotides, the CDR3 is TGTGCCACTGCTACAGGGGTGAACACCGGGGAGCTGTTTTTT. Based on the CDR3 plus reference TRBV15 and TRBJ2-2, the full variable domain is DAMVIQNPRYQVTQFGKPVTLSCSQTLNHNVMYWYQQKSSQAPKLLFHYYDKDFNNEADTPDNFQSRRPNTSFCFLDIRSPGLGDTAMYLCATATGVNTGELFFGEGSRLTVL.

This clone occurred once. The rearrangement uses TRBV7-9 and TRBJ2-5; TRBD2 matches at 10 bases. Germline V gene lookup returns CDR1 SEHNR and CDR2 FQNEAQ (reference sequence). The trim removed 2 bases at V and 0 bases at J, leaving 0 bases unmatched. The CDR3 totals 15 residues. In DNA form, the CDR3 reads TGTGCCAGCAGCTTAACTAGCGGGGACCAAGAGACCCAGTACTTC. Protein sequence: CASSLTSGDQETQYF.

The rearrangement joins TRBV9 to TRBJ2-1, with 12 bases matching TRBD2. The J segment lost 9 bases and the V segment lost 4 bases, leaving 14 bases of the junction unmatched. This CDR3 has 17 residues. Per germline, CDR1 SGDLS and CDR2 YYNGEE. The CDR3 DNA reads as TGTGCCAGCAGCCCGAGACTAGCGGGAGTAAAGGGTACTGAGCAGTTCTTC. The encoded protein is CASSPRLAGVKGTEQFF.

The chain joins TRBV10-1 to TRBJ2-1; TRBD2 matches 10 bases. Germline V gene data show CDR1 as WNHNN and CDR2 as SYGVQD (reference sequence). V lost 6 bases and J lost 15; bases outside the gene matches: 2. The CDR3 has 10 amino acids. The CDR3 loop reads CASRQREGFF. The CDR3 region has the DNA TGCGCCAGCAGACAGCGGGAGGGGTTCTTC.

J is TRBJ1-1 and V is TRBV9; no reliable D call. The length of the CDR3 is 15 residues. Trimming left V 4 bases short and J 1 base short, with 14 bases between. The V gene's germline CDR1 is SGDLS and CDR2 YYNGEE. CDR3 sequence reads: CASSLGGDWNTEAFF. DNA of the CDR3: TGTGCCAGCAGCCTCGGCGGGGATTGGAACACTGAAGCTTTCTTT.